This entry lists 20 T cell receptor beta chains sequenced from one sample in a study of blood T cell repertoires in COVID-19. This table comes from immunoSEQ multiplex PCR, and its TCRdb copy is limited to in-frame clones, with some not included. The sample shows 350,000 to 550,000 clones, roughly 85% of them seen only once. The sample taken for sequencing was PBMCs or T cells enriched from blood (not recorded which). These receptor sequences come from a woman aged 18 to 35 with acute COVID-19.

V gene TRBV4-1 combines with J gene TRBJ1-1; possible D gene TRBD1, 5 bases. The germline V gene has CDR1 MGHRA and CDR2 YSYEKL. With 6 bases removed from V and 1 base from J, the gap between germline ends came to 21 bases. The CDR3 contains 17 residues. CDR3 sequence: CASSDAHTRQKNTEAFF. CDR3 nucleotides: TGCGCCAGCAGTGATGCCCACACGAGACAGAAGAACACTGAAGCTTTCTTT.

The chain joins TRBV9 to TRBJ2-2; perhaps TRBD1 as D (5 bases). Germline CDR1 is SGDLS and CDR2 is YYNGEE. This CDR3 has 15 residues. V dropped 3 bases and J dropped 0 bases, with 9 bases sitting between them. The CDR3 DNA is TGTGCCAGCAGCGAACAGGACCCGAACACCGGGGAGCTGTTTTTT. As protein: CASSEQDPNTGELFF.

This chain joins TRBV10-1 and TRBJ1-1, with D possibly being TRBD1 (6 bases). Trimming took 4 bases from V and 5 from J, leaving 14 bases between them. The CDR3 has 14 amino acids. In germline, CDR1 is WNHNN, CDR2 SYGVQD (reference sequence). CDR3 sequence: CASSVNRANTEAFF. The CDR3 nucleotides read TGCGCCAGCAGTGTTAACAGGGCAAATACTGAAGCTTTCTTT.

The CDR3 here is CASSQGEGGYEQYF. The CDR3 DNA reads TGCGCCAGCAGCCAAGGGGAGGGAGGGTACGAGCAGTACTTC. This chain uses TRBV4-1 with TRBJ2-7; 7 bases agree with TRBD2. Germline trimming cut 1 base from V and 4 bases from J; bases unmatched to any gene: 4. This CDR3 contains 14 residues. Germline values: CDR1 MGHRA, CDR2 YSYEKL.

The chain carries TRBV10-1 and TRBJ2-5; tentative D call: TRBD1 (6 bases). CDR1 and CDR2 from the germline V gene are WNHNN and SYGVQD (reference sequence). This CDR3 region has 14 residues. Trimming left V 6 bases short and J 0 bases short, with 11 bases between. CDR3 nucleotides: TGCGCCAGCAGCATGACAGGAAACCAAGAGACCCAGTACTTC. This encodes CASSMTGNQETQYF.

The chain is built from TRBV4-1 and TRBJ1-1, with TRBD1 as a possible D gene (6 bases). V was trimmed by 1 base and J by 1 base, leaving 19 bases between them. CDR1 is MGHRA and CDR2 is YSYEKL in the germline V gene. The CDR3 spans 18 residues. CDR3 in amino acids: CASSQGRKSGHSNTEAFF. The CDR3 DNA follows: TGCGCCAGCAGCCAAGGGCGGAAATCGGGACACTCGAACACTGAAGCTTTCTTT.

This chain uses TRBV7-9 with TRBJ2-2, with 8 bases lining up with TRBD1. CDR1 is SEHNR and CDR2 is FQNEAQ in the germline V gene (reference sequence). The CDR3 extends over 15 amino acids. The V segment lost 4 bases and the J segment 7 bases; nucleotides outside the gene matches: 8. As DNA, the CDR3 is TGTGCCAGCAGCTCGCCGGACAGGGCGGTCGGGGAGCTGTTTTTT. This sequence encodes CASSSPDRAVGELFF.

The chain links TRBV5-5 to TRBJ2-7, with D possibly matching TRBD1 (5 bases). Trimming cost V 1 base and J 7 bases, with 18 bases left between them. Germline CDR1 and CDR2: SGHKS and YYEKEE (reference sequence). The CDR3 covers 15 residues. As DNA, the CDR3 is TGTGCCAGCAGCTTGACTCGGACACTTGACGGGGAGCAGTACTTC. Protein: CASSLTRTLDGEQYF.

Notes on this clone: Different DNA sequences within this sample yield the same CDR3. V gene TRBV11-3 combines with J gene TRBJ2-7; D is uncertain. This CDR3 has 13 residues. Trimming took off 1 base at V and 3 bases at J, with 7 bases between the two ends. Per the germline V gene, CDR1 is SGHNT and CDR2 is YENEEA. The CDR3 region is CASSLGGSYEQYF. For the CDR3, the DNA is TGTGCCAGCAGCTTAGGAGGCAGCTACGAGCAGTACTTC.

The gene calls are TRBV4-1 and TRBJ2-1; 7 positions match TRBD2. This CDR3 comprises 17 residues. The junction had 8 bases not matched to a gene; V was cut back by 2 bases and J by 1 base. Germline assignment: CDR1 MGHRA and CDR2 YSYEKL. As DNA, the CDR3 is TGCGCCAGCAGCCAATTTGGCGGGGGAGGTTCCTACAATGAGCAGTTCTTC. Its translation is CASSQFGGGGSYNEQFF.

The chain couples TRBV6-5 to TRBJ1-6, with TRBD1 matching over 8 bases. Germline V gives CDR1 MNHEY, CDR2 SVGAGI. The CDR3 covers 14 residues. The junction had 9 bases not matched to a gene; V was cut back by 8 bases and J by 9 bases. CDR3 loop: CASGQTGARSPLHF. Here the CDR3 DNA reads TGTGCCAGCGGGCAGACAGGGGCACGTTCACCCCTCCACTTT.

The chain links TRBV9 to TRBJ2-3; D is ambiguous. CDR3 length: 17 amino acids. V lost 0 bases and J lost 2, with 16 bases in between. Germline CDR1 SGDLS, CDR2 YYNGEE. The DNA for the CDR3 is TGTGCCAGCAGCGTAGAAGTCGGCAGGCTTCCCACAGATACGCAGTATTTT. Translation gives CASSVEVGRLPTDTQYF. The whole variable domain, filled in from reference TRBV9 and TRBJ2-3, reads DSGVTQTPKHLITATGQRVTLRCSPRSGDLSVYWYQQSLDQGLQFLIQYYNGEERAKGNILERFSAQQFPDLHSELNLSSLELGDSALYFCASSVEVGRLPTDTQYFGPGTRLTVL.

Note on this clone: Sequence at one end of the junction differs from germline and may be a read error. The genes are TRBV6-2 or TRBV6-3 and TRBJ2-2, with 7 bases identical to TRBD2. There are 17 residues in the CDR3. The V gene's germline CDR1 is MNHEY and CDR2 SVGEGT. The CDR3 DNA sequence: TGTGACAGCAGTTACTTGGGGCTAGCGGAGAACACCGGGGAGCTGTTTTTT. Amino acids: CDSSYLGLAENTGELFF.

V and J are TRBV5-4 and TRBJ2-3, with TRBD1 identical over 11 bases. The germline gives CDR1 SGHNT, CDR2 YYREEE (reference sequence). The CDR3 has 17 residues. The V segment lost 4 bases and the J segment 4 bases; nucleotides outside the gene matches: 11. DNA for the CDR3: TGTGCCAGCAGCCTAATTGCCGGGACAGGGGGTTCAGATACGCAGTATTTT. Translated: CASSLIAGTGGSDTQYF.

This chain uses TRBV7-9 with TRBJ2-3; 7 bases map to TRBD2. Germline V gives CDR1 SEHNR, CDR2 FQNEAQ (reference sequence). V dropped 3 bases and J dropped 1; count of bases not matched to a gene: 7. The CDR3 runs to 16 residues. CDR3 region: CASSFRVAGGTDTQYF. CDR3 coding DNA: TGTGCCAGCAGCTTTCGAGTAGCGGGCGGCACAGATACGCAGTATTTT.

The V gene is TRBV19, the J gene TRBJ2-1; 11 nucleotides line up with TRBD2. The CDR3 is 16 residues long. Looked up from germline, CDR1 is LNHDA and CDR2 is SQIVND (reference sequence). J was trimmed by 0 bases and V by 6 bases; bases with no gene match: 4. Here the CDR3 DNA reads TGTGCCAGTAGGCTAGCGGGGGGTTTCTCCTACAATGAGCAGTTCTTC. Translating it yields CASRLAGGFSYNEQFF.

This rearrangement joins TRBV5-1 to TRBJ2-5, with 9 positions matching TRBD1. The CDR3 runs to 14 residues. The germline V gene has CDR1 SGHRS and CDR2 YFSETQ. The trim removed 3 bases at V and 4 bases at J, leaving 4 bases unmatched. As DNA, the CDR3 is TGCGCCAGCAGCTGGGACAGGGAGGCAGAGACCCAGTACTTC. Translation: CASSWDREAETQYF.

V and J are TRBV28 and TRBJ2-5, with 10 positions matching TRBD2. Germline V CDR1 and CDR2: MDHEN, SYDVKM. The CDR3 loop spans 15 amino acids. With 8 bases clipped from V and 10 bases from J, the junction kept 16 bases outside the gene matches. CDR3 residues: CASRIAYLAGEVQYF. The CDR3 DNA reads as TGTGCCAGCCGGATCGCCTATCTAGCGGGAGAAGTCCAGTACTTC.

The rearrangement uses TRBV9 and TRBJ2-7; D might be TRBD2 (6 bases). The CDR3 spans 14 residues. V was shortened by 4 bases and J by 4 bases, with 15 bases between the two germline ends. Germline CDR1 and CDR2: SGDLS and YYNGEE. The DNA of the CDR3 is TGTGCCAGCAGCCCTTTGGAGGGTACATACGAGCAGTACTTC. Residues: CASSPLEGTYEQYF.

The gene calls are TRBV5-1 and TRBJ2-5, with 7 nucleotides matching TRBD1. CDR1 and CDR2 (germline): SGHRS, YFSETQ. The V segment lost 6 bases and the J segment 4 bases; nucleotides outside the gene matches: 9. This CDR3 contains 14 residues. As DNA, the CDR3 is TGCGCCAGCACGACATCGACAGGGCCAGAGACCCAGTACTTC. This gives the protein CASTTSTGPETQYF.